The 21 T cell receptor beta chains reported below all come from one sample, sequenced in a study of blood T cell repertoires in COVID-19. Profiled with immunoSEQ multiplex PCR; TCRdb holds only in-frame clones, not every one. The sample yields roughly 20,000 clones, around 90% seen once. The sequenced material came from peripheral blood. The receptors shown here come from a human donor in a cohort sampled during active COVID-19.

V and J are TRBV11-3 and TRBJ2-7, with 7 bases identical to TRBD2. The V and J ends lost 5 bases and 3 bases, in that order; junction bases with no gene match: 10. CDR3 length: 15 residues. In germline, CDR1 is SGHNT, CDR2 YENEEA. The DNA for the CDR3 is TGTGCCAGCAGCCTAGGGAGGGCCGATCTCTACGAGCAGTACTTC. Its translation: CASSLGRADLYEQYF.

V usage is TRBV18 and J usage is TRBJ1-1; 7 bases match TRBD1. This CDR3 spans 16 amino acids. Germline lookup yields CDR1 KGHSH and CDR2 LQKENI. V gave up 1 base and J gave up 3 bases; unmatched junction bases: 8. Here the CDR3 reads CASSPLGGGIDTEAFF. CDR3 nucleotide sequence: TGTGCCAGCTCACCACTAGGGGGCGGGATCGACACTGAAGCTTTCTTT.

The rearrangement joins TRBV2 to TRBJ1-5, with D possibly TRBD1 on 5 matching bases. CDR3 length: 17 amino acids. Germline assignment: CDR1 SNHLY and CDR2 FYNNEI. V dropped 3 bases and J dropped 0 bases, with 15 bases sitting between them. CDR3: CASSEDDREDSNQPQHF. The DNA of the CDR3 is TGTGCCAGCAGTGAGGACGACAGAGAGGATAGCAATCAGCCCCAGCATTTT.

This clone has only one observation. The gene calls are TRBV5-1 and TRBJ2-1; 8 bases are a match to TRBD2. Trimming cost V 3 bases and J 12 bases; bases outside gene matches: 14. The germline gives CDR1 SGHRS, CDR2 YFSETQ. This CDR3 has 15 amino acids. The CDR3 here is CASSSTTGGLDAQFF. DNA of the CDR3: TGCGCCAGCAGCTCCACCACGGGAGGGCTAGATGCGCAGTTCTTC.

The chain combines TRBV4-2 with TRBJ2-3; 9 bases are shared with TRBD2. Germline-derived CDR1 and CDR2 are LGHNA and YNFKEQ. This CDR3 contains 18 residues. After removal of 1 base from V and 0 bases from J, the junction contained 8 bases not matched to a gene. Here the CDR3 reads CASSQGLAGNPSTDTQYF. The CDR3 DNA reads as TGTGCCAGCAGCCAAGGGCTAGCGGGGAACCCTAGCACAGATACGCAGTATTTT.

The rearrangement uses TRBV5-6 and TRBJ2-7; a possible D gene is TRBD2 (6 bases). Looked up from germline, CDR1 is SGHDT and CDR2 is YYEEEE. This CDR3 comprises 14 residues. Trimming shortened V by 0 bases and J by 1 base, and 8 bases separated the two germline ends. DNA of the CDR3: TGTGCCAGCAGCTTGGCTGGGGGGTCCTACGAGCAGTACTTC. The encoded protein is CASSLAGGSYEQYF.

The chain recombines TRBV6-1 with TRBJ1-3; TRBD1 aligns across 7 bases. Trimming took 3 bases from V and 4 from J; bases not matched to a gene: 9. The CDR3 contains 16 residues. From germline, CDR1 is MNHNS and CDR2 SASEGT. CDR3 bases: TGTGCCAGCAGTGAGCTTGGACAGGCTGGAGGAAACACCATATATTTT. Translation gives CASSELGQAGGNTIYF.

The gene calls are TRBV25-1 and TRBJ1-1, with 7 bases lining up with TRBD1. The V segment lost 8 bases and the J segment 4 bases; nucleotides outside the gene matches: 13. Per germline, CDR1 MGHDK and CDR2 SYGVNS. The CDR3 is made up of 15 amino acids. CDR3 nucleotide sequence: TGTGCCAGCCCCGAAGGAGGGGGCAAAGGCACTGAAGCTTTCTTT. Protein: CASPEGGGKGTEAFF. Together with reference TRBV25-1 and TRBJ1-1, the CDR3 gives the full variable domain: EADIYQTPRYLVIGTGKKITLECSQTMGHDKMYWYQQDPGMELHLIHYSYGVNSTEKGDLSSESTVSRIRTEHFPLTLESARPSHTSQYLCASPEGGGKGTEAFFGQGTRLTVV.

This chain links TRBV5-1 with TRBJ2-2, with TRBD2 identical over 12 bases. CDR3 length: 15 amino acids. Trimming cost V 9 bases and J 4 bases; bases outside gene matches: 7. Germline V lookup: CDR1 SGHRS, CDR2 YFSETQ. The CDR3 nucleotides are TGCGCCACCTCAGAGGGACTAGCGGGCACCGGGGAGCTGTTTTTT. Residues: CATSEGLAGTGELFF.

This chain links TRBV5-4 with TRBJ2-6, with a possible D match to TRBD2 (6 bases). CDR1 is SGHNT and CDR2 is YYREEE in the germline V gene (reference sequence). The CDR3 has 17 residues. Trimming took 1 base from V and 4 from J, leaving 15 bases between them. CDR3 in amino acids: CASSLRQGGLGANVLTF. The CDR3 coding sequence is TGTGCCAGCAGCTTGCGGCAGGGAGGACTCGGGGCCAACGTCCTGACTTTC.

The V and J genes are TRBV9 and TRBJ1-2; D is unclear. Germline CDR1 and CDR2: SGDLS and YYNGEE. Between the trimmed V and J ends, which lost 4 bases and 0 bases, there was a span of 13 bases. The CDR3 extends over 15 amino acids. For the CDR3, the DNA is TGTGCCAGCAGCCCTACGAGGCAGACTAACTATGGCTACACCTTC. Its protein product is CASSPTRQTNYGYTF.

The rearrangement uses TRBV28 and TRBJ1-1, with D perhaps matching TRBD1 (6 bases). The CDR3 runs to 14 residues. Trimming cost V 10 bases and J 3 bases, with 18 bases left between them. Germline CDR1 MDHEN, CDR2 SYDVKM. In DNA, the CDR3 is TGTGCCACCAGGACCCTAGGGGGAGACACTGAAGCTTTCTTT. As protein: CATRTLGGDTEAFF.

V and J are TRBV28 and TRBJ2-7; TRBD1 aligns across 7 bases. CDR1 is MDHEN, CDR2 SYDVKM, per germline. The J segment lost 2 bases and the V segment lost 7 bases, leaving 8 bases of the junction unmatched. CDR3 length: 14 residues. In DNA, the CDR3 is TGTGCCAGCAAAACCGGGACAGTCCCCTACGAGCAGTACTTC. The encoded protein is CASKTGTVPYEQYF. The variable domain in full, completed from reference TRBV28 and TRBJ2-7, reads DVKVTQSSRYLVKRTGEKVFLECVQDMDHENMFWYRQDPGLGLRLIYFSYDVKMKEKGDIPEGYSVSREKKERFSLILESASTNQTSMYLCASKTGTVPYEQYFGPGTRLTVT.

CDR3 DNA: TGTGCCAGCAGCCCAGGGGCCCAGGGATGGAACTATGGCTACACCTTC. Protein sequence: CASSPGAQGWNYGYTF. V and J are TRBV7-9 and TRBJ1-2; perhaps TRBD1 as D (6 bases). Trimming stripped 5 bases from V and 2 bases from J, with 18 bases between. Germline assignment: CDR1 SEHNR and CDR2 FQNEAQ (reference sequence). This CDR3 region has 16 residues.

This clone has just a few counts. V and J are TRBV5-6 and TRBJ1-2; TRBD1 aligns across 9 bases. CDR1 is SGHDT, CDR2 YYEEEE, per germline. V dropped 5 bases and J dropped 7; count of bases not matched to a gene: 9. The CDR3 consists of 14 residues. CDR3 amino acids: CASRPTGGRGGYTF. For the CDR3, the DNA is TGTGCCAGCAGACCCACAGGGGGCCGGGGTGGCTACACCTTC. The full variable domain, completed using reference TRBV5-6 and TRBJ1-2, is DAGVTQSPTHLIKTRGQQVTLRCSPKSGHDTVSWYQQALGQGPQFIFQYYEEEERQRGNFPDRFSGHQFPNYSSELNVNALLLGDSALYLCASRPTGGRGGYTFGSGTRLTVV.

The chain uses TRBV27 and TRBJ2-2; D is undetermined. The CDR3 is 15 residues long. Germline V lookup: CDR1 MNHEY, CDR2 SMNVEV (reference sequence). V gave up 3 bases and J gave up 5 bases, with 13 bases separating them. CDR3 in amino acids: CASSLYSITTGELFF. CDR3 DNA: TGTGCCAGCAGTTTGTACAGTATTACAACCGGGGAGCTGTTTTTT.

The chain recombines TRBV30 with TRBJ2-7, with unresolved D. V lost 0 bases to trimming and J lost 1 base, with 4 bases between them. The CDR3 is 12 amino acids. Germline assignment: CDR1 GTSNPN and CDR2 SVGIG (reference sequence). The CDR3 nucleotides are TGTGCCTGGAGTGTAGAGTCCTACGAGCAGTACTTC. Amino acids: CAWSVESYEQYF.

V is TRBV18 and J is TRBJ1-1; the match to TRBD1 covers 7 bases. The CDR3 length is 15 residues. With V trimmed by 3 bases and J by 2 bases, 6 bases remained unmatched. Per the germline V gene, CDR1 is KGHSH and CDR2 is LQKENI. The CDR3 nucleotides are TGTGCCAGCTCACCTAACAGGGGTGAAAACACTGAAGCTTTCTTT. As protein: CASSPNRGENTEAFF.

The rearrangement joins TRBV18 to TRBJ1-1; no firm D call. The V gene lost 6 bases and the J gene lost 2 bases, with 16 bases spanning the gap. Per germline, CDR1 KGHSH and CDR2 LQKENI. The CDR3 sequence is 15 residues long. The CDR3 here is CASSTILLGNTEAFF. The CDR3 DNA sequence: TGTGCCAGCTCTACCATATTGTTGGGCAACACTGAAGCTTTCTTT. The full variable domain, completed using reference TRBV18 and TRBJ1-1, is NAGVMQNPRHLVRRRGQEARLRCSPMKGHSHVYWYRQLPEEGLKFMVYLQKENIIDESGMPKERFSAEFPKEGPSILRIQQVVRGDSAAYFCASSTILLGNTEAFFGQGTRLTVV.

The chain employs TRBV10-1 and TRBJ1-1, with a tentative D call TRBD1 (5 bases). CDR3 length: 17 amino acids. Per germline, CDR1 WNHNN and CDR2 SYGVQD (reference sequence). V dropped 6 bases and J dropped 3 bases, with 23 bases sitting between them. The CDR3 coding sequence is TGCGCCAGCAGGGGATTCGTACAGGCACCGAAGGACACTGAAGCTTTCTTT. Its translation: CASRGFVQAPKDTEAFF.

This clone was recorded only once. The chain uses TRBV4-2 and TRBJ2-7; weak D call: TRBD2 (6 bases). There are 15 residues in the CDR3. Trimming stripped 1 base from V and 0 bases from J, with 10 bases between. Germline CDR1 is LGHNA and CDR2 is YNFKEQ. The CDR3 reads CASSQGDSSSYEQYF. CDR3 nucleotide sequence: TGTGCCAGCAGCCAAGGGGACTCGAGCTCCTACGAGCAGTACTTC.